The 21 T cell receptor beta chains reported below all come from one sample, sequenced in a study of cytomegalovirus exposure and HLA in healthy donors. It was with 60 Vbeta and 13 Jbeta primers that the PCR ran. The method was immunoSEQ multiplex PCR; TCRdb's version includes in-frame clones alone and lacks a portion of them. The sample data list tens of thousands of clones. Sequenced material: PBMCs. The source of these receptors is a woman in her thirties or forties in good health and CMV-seronegative.

V usage is TRBV4-2 and J usage is TRBJ1-2; 10 nucleotides align to TRBD1. V was clipped by 3 bases and J by 6 bases; unmatched bases: 1. The V gene's germline CDR1 is LGHNA and CDR2 YNFKEQ. The CDR3 has 13 amino acids. The CDR3 reads CASSQGTGDGYTF. DNA for the CDR3: TGTGCCAGCAGCCAGGGGACAGGGGATGGCTACACCTTC.

V usage is TRBV5-8 and J usage is TRBJ1-2; TRBD1 agrees at 7 bases. Germline loops: CDR1 SGHTS, CDR2 YDEGEE. The CDR3 is made up of 15 amino acids. The V segment lost 4 bases and the J segment 4 bases; nucleotides outside the gene matches: 10. The CDR3 loop is CASSREQGGGYGYTF. DNA of the CDR3: TGTGCCAGCAGCCGAGAGCAGGGGGGAGGCTATGGCTACACCTTC.

The V and J genes are TRBV7-8 and TRBJ1-4, with TRBD1 matching over 9 bases. Germline trimming cut 5 bases from V and 7 bases from J; bases unmatched to any gene: 5. Germline-derived CDR1 and CDR2 are SGHVS and FQNEAQ. The CDR3 sequence is 14 residues long. In DNA form, the CDR3 reads TGTGCCAGCAGCCCACAGGGGGCGGGTGAAAAACTGTTTTTT. Its protein product is CASSPQGAGEKLFF.

The chain recombines TRBV15 with TRBJ2-3; 8 bases map to TRBD2. The CDR3 totals 16 residues. The trim removed 4 bases at V and 6 bases at J, leaving 12 bases unmatched. Germline V gives CDR1 LNHNV, CDR2 YYDKDF (reference sequence). This CDR3 reads CATSNINGGAADTQYF. The CDR3 DNA sequence: TGTGCCACCAGCAATATCAACGGGGGGGCCGCCGATACGCAGTATTTT. Complete variable domain (other parts from reference TRBV15 and TRBJ2-3): DAMVIQNPRYQVTQFGKPVTLSCSQTLNHNVMYWYQQKSSQAPKLLFHYYDKDFNNEADTPDNFQSRRPNTSFCFLDIRSPGLGDTAMYLCATSNINGGAADTQYFGPGTRLTVL.

The chain uses TRBV19 and TRBJ1-2; 7 nucleotides agree with TRBD1. CDR3 length: 15 amino acids. Germline CDR1 and CDR2: LNHDA and SQIVND (reference sequence). The V gene end was trimmed by 5 bases and the J gene end by 7 bases; junction bases not matched to a gene: 13. The CDR3 DNA reads TGTGCCAGTAGTGACCCCGGGACAGTCAACGGTGGCTACACCTTC. Translating it yields CASSDPGTVNGGYTF. Full variable domain (rest looked up from reference TRBV19 and TRBJ1-2): DGGITQSPKYLFRKEGQNVTLSCEQNLNHDAMYWYRQDPGQGLRLIYYSQIVNDFQKGDIAEGYSVSREKKESFPLTVTSAQKNPTAFYLCASSDPGTVNGGYTFGSGTRLTVV.

V gene TRBV7-3 combines with J gene TRBJ2-5; tentatively, D is TRBD1 (6 bases). Germline V gene lookup returns CDR1 SGHTA and CDR2 FQGTGA. V lost 3 bases and J lost 3, with 11 bases in between. The CDR3 is 14 residues long. The CDR3 spells CASSLGHRKETQYF. As DNA, the CDR3 is TGTGCCAGCAGCTTGGGACACCGAAAAGAGACCCAGTACTTC.

V gene TRBV5-5 combines with J gene TRBJ2-3, with TRBD2 matching 10 bases. V was pared by 4 bases and J by 3 bases, with 8 bases of the junction left unmatched. The CDR3 has 16 residues. Germline CDR1 is SGHKS and CDR2 is YYEKEE (reference sequence). The CDR3 DNA sequence: TGTGCCAGCAGCATGGGACTAGCGCCTCGGACAGATACGCAGTATTTT. Translation: CASSMGLAPRTDTQYF.

The chain combines TRBV27 with TRBJ2-7, with a possible D match to TRBD2 (6 bases). CDR3 size: 15 residues. Per the germline V gene, CDR1 is MNHEY and CDR2 is SMNVEV (reference sequence). V gave up 10 bases and J gave up 3 bases, with 22 bases separating them. CDR3 region: CATRYEEGRFYEQYF. CDR3 coding DNA: TGTGCCACACGTTATGAGGAGGGAAGATTCTACGAGCAGTACTTC.

The chain has TRBV15 and TRBJ1-5, with TRBD1 as a possible D gene (5 bases). V dropped 5 bases and J dropped 7 bases, with 12 bases sitting between them. This CDR3 has 13 amino acids. In germline, CDR1 is LNHNV, CDR2 YYDKDF (reference sequence). CDR3 coding DNA: TGTGCCACCAGCGGCGGGGGGGTCCAGCCCCAGCATTTT. Translating it yields CATSGGGVQPQHF. Based on the CDR3 plus reference TRBV15 and TRBJ1-5, the full variable domain is DAMVIQNPRYQVTQFGKPVTLSCSQTLNHNVMYWYQQKSSQAPKLLFHYYDKDFNNEADTPDNFQSRRPNTSFCFLDIRSPGLGDTAMYLCATSGGGVQPQHFGDGTRLSIL.

The CDR3 protein is CASSATGTSGKSMADTQYF. CDR3 sequence (DNA): TGTGCCAGCAGCGCTACCGGGACTAGCGGAAAATCTATGGCAGATACGCAGTATTTT. J is TRBJ2-3 and V is TRBV7-6; 11 bases align to TRBD2. Per the germline V gene, CDR1 is SGHVS and CDR2 is FNYEAQ. This CDR3 is 19 amino acids long. Trimming cost V 5 bases and J 4 bases; bases outside gene matches: 17.

The chain couples TRBV28 to TRBJ2-7; 14 bases match TRBD2. After removal of 6 bases from V and 0 bases from J, the junction contained 4 bases not matched to a gene. The CDR3 spans 16 residues. Germline values: CDR1 MDHEN, CDR2 SYDVKM. Here the CDR3 DNA reads TGTGCCAGCAGAGGGACTAGCGGGGGTAGCTCCTACGAGCAGTACTTC. Translated, it gives CASRGTSGGSSYEQYF.

This sequence joins TRBV7-2 and TRBJ2-7; 12 bases map to TRBD2. The trim removed 2 bases at V and 4 bases at J, leaving 0 bases unmatched. The CDR3 length is 14 residues. Looked up from germline, CDR1 is SGHTA and CDR2 is FQGNSA. CDR3 protein: CASSLLAGGYEQYF. DNA for the CDR3: TGTGCCAGCAGCTTACTAGCGGGGGGGTACGAGCAGTACTTC.

J is TRBJ2-3 and V is TRBV9; 11 bases align to TRBD2. V was clipped by 5 bases and J by 2 bases; unmatched bases: 7. The CDR3 consists of 16 residues. Germline assignment: CDR1 SGDLS and CDR2 YYNGEE. CDR3 region: CASSSRLAGLTDTQYF. The CDR3, as DNA: TGTGCCAGCAGTTCTAGACTAGCGGGACTCACAGATACGCAGTATTTT.

V and J are TRBV4-2 and TRBJ2-3; a weak D match, TRBD2 (6 bases). There are 14 residues in the CDR3. Germline V gene sequence: CDR1 LGHNA, CDR2 YNFKEQ. V gave up 3 bases and J gave up 4 bases, with 11 bases separating them. In DNA, the CDR3 is TGTGCCAGCAGCCACTACGGGGGAGCAGATACGCAGTATTTT. It yields the protein CASSHYGGADTQYF.

Points on this clone: Sequence at one end of the junction differs from germline and may be a read error. The J gene is TRBJ2-7, the V gene TRBV7-9; 12 bases line up with TRBD2. The CDR3 sequence is 15 residues long. Germline V gene data show CDR1 as SEHNR and CDR2 as FQNEAQ (reference sequence). The CDR3 region is CASSPASGGAHEQSF. The CDR3 coding sequence is TGTGCCAGCAGCCCGGCTAGCGGGGGGGCCCACGAGCAGTCCTTC.

This chain's CDR3 is CASSPPAMNTEAFF. CDR3 coding DNA: TGTGCCAGCTCACCACCGGCCATGAACACTGAAGCTTTCTTT. The chain carries TRBV18 and TRBJ1-1; no definite D call. Trimming took off 0 bases at V and 0 bases at J, with 5 bases between the two ends. Germline V gives CDR1 KGHSH, CDR2 LQKENI. This CDR3 is built from 14 residues.

This rearrangement joins TRBV9 to TRBJ2-5; the match to TRBD2 covers 9 bases. The CDR3 contains 14 residues. In germline, CDR1 is SGDLS, CDR2 YYNGEE. J gave up 1 base and V 3 bases, and 1 base lay outside the gene matches. CDR3 protein: CASSGGLAQETQYF. DNA of the CDR3: TGTGCCAGCAGCGGGGGACTAGCCCAAGAGACCCAGTACTTC.

This chain uses TRBV7-9 with TRBJ2-5; a possible D gene is TRBD2 (6 bases). The CDR3 totals 15 residues. The ends were cut back, 3 bases at V and 5 bases at J, with 16 bases in the middle. Germline V gives CDR1 SEHNR, CDR2 FQNEAQ (reference sequence). This CDR3 reads CASSLKGGDEETQYF. The CDR3 nucleotides read TGTGCCAGCAGCTTGAAAGGAGGGGATGAGGAGACCCAGTACTTC.

The V and J genes are TRBV7-2 and TRBJ2-7; D might be TRBD2 (5 bases). Looked up from germline, CDR1 is SGHTA and CDR2 is FQGNSA. V was clipped by 0 bases and J by 0 bases, with 9 bases between them. CDR3 length equals 15 residues. The CDR3 spells CASSLAGADSYEQYF. The CDR3 DNA is TGTGCCAGCAGCTTAGCGGGAGCCGACTCCTACGAGCAGTACTTC.

The chain employs TRBV19 and TRBJ1-2; D is possibly TRBD1 (6 bases). Germline V gene data show CDR1 as LNHDA and CDR2 as SQIVND (reference sequence). CDR3 length: 19 residues. V shed 5 bases and J shed 0 bases, with 25 bases lying between them. This CDR3 reads CASSSPAGDTERPNYGYTF. DNA for the CDR3: TGTGCCAGTAGTTCCCCCGCGGGGGACACAGAAAGACCTAACTATGGCTACACCTTC.

This chain joins TRBV10-3 and TRBJ2-2; no definite D call. The V and J ends lost 0 bases and 0 bases respectively, with 8 bases between them. The germline V gene has CDR1 ENHRY and CDR2 SYGVKD. This CDR3 has 16 amino acids. The CDR3 DNA follows: TGTGCCATCAGTGAGTCCAGGAATTCGAACACCGGGGAGCTGTTTTTT. Its protein is CAISESRNSNTGELFF.